The 9 T cell receptor beta chains below were found in one sample sequenced in a study of blood T cell repertoires in COVID-19. The assay was immunoSEQ multiplex PCR, and TCRdb's table has in-frame clones only and misses some. The table includes 230,000 or so clones, around 83% detected once. Specimen: peripheral blood. The receptors originated from a man aged 40-49 years with active or convalescent COVID-19.

The chain joins TRBV2 to TRBJ1-2; 7 bases match TRBD1. Germline CDR1 is SNHLY and CDR2 is FYNNEI. V lost 3 bases and J lost 2; bases outside the gene matches: 6. The CDR3 consists of 15 residues. The CDR3 region is CASSENRGGNYGYTF. CDR3 coding DNA: TGTGCCAGCAGTGAGAACAGGGGCGGAAACTATGGCTACACCTTC.

The rearrangement links TRBV3-1 (or the pseudogene TRBV3-2) to TRBJ2-3, with TRBD2 as a possible D gene (6 bases). V was clipped by 5 bases and J by 2 bases, with 11 bases between them. CDR3 size: 14 residues. CDR1 and CDR2 from the germline V gene are LGHDT and YNNKEL (reference sequence). Here the CDR3 DNA reads TGTGCCAGCAGCTTGGGACTTCCCACAGATACGCAGTATTTT. Amino acids: CASSLGLPTDTQYF.

This clone was recorded only once. The gene calls are TRBV7-3 and TRBJ1-6, with D hard to call. Trimming stripped 3 bases from V and 0 bases from J, with 6 bases between. CDR1 and CDR2 (germline): SGHTA, FQGTGA. The CDR3 extends over 15 amino acids. The CDR3, as DNA: TGTGCCAGCAGCTTGGAGAGCTCCTATAATTCACCCCTCCACTTT. This sequence encodes CASSLESSYNSPLHF.

The V call is TRBV6-2 or TRBV6-3, the J call TRBJ1-6; the D gene is possibly TRBD1 (5 bases). The V end lost 3 bases, the J end lost 7 bases, and 16 bases lay between the germline ends. The CDR3 has 16 residues. Looked up from germline, CDR1 is MNHEY and CDR2 is SVGEGT. The CDR3, as DNA: TGTGCCAGCAGTTATCCAGGACACCGCCAAAATTCACCCCTCCACTTT. It codes for CASSYPGHRQNSPLHF.

The gene calls are TRBV5-1 and TRBJ2-7, with 8 nucleotides matching TRBD1. The CDR3 totals 15 residues. The V gene's germline CDR1 is SGHRS and CDR2 YFSETQ. Trimming at V came to 3 bases and at J to 5 bases, leaving 10 bases not matched to a gene. The CDR3, as DNA: TGCGCCAGCAGCTCCACCGGGACAGGTAACAACGAGCAGTACTTC. This translates into CASSSTGTGNNEQYF.

This CDR3 is CASSYSTQGTGNTIYF. In nucleotides, the CDR3 is TGTGCCAGCAGTTACTCGACACAGGGAACTGGAAACACCATATATTTT. V is TRBV6-5 and J is TRBJ1-3; weak D call: TRBD1 (6 bases). CDR3 length: 16 amino acids. V was trimmed by 0 bases and J by 2 bases, leaving 11 bases between them. Germline loops: CDR1 MNHEY, CDR2 SVGAGI.

V and J are TRBV18 and TRBJ2-1; D call uncertain. V was cut by 3 bases and J by 10 bases, with 10 bases left in between. The CDR3 sequence is 12 residues long. Germline loops: CDR1 KGHSH, CDR2 LQKENI. DNA for the CDR3: TGTGCCAGCTCACCTACTAAGCGAGAGCAGTTCTTC. This gives the protein CASSPTKREQFF.

V is TRBV24-1 and J is TRBJ1-2; 8 bases are a match to TRBD1. CDR1 is KGHDR, CDR2 SFDVKD, per germline. V was clipped by 3 bases and J by 5 bases; unmatched bases: 10. This CDR3 is built from 16 residues. CDR3 protein: CATSDKGVRGLYGYTF. CDR3 coding DNA: TGTGCCACCAGTGATAAGGGGGTCAGGGGGCTGTATGGCTACACCTTC.

The chain employs TRBV7-9 and TRBJ1-2, with 8 bases matching TRBD1. Germline V gene lookup returns CDR1 SEHNR and CDR2 FQNEAQ (reference sequence). The CDR3 runs to 13 residues. V dropped 4 bases and J dropped 7; count of bases not matched to a gene: 5. Here the CDR3 DNA reads TGTGCCAGCAGCTCCCAGGGGGCATTTGGCTACACCTTC. Translation gives CASSSQGAFGYTF.